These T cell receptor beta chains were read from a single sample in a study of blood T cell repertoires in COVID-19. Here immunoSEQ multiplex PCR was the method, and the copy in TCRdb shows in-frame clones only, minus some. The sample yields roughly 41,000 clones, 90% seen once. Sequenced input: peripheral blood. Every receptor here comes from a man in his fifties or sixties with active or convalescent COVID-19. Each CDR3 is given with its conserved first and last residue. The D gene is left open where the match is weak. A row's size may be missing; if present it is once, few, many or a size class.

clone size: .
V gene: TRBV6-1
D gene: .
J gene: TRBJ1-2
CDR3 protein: CASSEAAGWYGYTF
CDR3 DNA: TGTGCCAGCAGTGAAGCAGCGGGGTGGTATGGCTACACCTTC

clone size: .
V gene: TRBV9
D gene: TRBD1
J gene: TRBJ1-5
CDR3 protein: CASSKGTGGQPQHF
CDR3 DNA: TGTGCCAGCAGCAAGGGGACAGGGGGTCAGCCCCAGCATTTT

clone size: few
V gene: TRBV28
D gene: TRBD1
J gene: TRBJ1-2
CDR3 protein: CASSTHRGNYGYTF
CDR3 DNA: TGTGCCAGCAGTACCCACAGGGGCAACTATGGCTACACCTTC

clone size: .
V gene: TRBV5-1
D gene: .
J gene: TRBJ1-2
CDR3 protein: CASSAANYGYTF
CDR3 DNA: TGCGCCAGCAGCGCAGCTAACTATGGCTACACCTTC

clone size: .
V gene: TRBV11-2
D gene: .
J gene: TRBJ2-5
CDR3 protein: CASSPRVSPQETQYF
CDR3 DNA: TGTGCCAGCAGCCCCAGGGTCAGTCCTCAAGAGACCCAGTACTTC

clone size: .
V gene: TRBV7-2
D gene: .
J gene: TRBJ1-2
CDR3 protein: CASSLTDSHYGYTF
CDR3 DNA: TGTGCCAGCAGCTTAACCGACAGCCACTATGGCTACACCTTC

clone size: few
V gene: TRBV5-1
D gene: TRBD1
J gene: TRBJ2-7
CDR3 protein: CASSLGANRGTEQYF
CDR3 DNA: TGCGCCAGCAGCTTGGGGGCCAACAGGGGCACCGAGCAGTACTTC

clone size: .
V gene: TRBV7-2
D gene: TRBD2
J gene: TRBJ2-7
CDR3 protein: CASSLTYREAAASYEQYF
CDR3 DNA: TGTGCCAGCAGCTTAACGTATCGGGAGGCAGCTGCATCCTACGAGCAGTACTTC

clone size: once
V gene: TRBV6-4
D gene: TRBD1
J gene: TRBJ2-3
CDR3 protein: CASSDSKRDRVFTDTQYF
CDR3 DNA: TGTGCCAGCAGTGACTCTAAAAGGGACAGGGTTTTTACAGATACGCAGTATTTT

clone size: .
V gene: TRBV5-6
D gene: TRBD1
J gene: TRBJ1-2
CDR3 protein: CASSWGQGDDYGYTF
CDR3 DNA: TGTGCCAGCAGCTGGGGACAGGGTGACGACTATGGCTACACCTTC

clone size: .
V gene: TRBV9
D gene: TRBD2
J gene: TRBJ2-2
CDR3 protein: CASERREGSGELFF
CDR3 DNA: TGTGCCAGCGAACGGCGGGAGGGCTCAGGGGAGCTGTTTTTT

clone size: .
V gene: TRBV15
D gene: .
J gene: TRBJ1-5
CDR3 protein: CATSYGNQPQHF
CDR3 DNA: TGTGCCACCAGCTACGGGAATCAGCCCCAGCATTTT